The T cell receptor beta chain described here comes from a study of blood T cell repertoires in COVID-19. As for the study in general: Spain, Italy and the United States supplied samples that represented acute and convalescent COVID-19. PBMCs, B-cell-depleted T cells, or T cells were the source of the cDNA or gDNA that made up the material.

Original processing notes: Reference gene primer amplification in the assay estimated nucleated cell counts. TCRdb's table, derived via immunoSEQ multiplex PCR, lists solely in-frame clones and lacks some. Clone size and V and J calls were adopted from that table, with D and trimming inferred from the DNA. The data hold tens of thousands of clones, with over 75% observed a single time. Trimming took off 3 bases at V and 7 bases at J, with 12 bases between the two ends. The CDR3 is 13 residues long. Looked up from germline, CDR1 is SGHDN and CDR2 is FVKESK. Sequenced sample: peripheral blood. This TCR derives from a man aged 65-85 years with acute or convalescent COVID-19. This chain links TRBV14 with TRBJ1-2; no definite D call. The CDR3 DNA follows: TGTGCCAGCAGCCAGGCGGGGAGCCGTGGCTACACCTTC. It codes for CASSQAGSRGYTF.